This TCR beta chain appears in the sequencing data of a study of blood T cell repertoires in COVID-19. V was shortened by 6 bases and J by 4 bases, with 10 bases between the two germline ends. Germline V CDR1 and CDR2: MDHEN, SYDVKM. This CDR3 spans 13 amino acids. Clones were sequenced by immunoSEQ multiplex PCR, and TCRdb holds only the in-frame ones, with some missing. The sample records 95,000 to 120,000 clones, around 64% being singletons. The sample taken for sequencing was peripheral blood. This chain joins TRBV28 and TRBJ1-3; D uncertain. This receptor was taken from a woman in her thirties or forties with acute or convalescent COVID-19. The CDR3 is CASSPLIGNTIYF. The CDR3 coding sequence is TGTGCCAGCAGCCCCCTTATCGGAAACACCATATATTTT.